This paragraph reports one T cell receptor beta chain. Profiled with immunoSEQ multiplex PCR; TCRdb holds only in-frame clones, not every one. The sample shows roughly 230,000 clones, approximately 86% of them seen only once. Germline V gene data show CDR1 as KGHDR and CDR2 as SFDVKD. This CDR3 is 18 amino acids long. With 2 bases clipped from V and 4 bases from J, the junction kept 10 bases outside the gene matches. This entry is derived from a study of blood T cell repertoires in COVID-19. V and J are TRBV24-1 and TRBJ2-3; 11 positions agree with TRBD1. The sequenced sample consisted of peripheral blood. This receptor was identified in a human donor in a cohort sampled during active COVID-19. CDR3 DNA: TGTGCCACCAGTGATTATCCGGACAGGGGGCGCGGGTCAGATACGCAGTATTTT. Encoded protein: CATSDYPDRGRGSDTQYF.